Here is one T cell receptor (beta chain) with its context. The data were taken from a study of blood T cell repertoires in COVID-19. Study-wide background: The cDNA or gDNA used as material had been derived from T cells, B-cell-depleted T cells, or PBMCs.

This CDR3 comprises 15 residues. V trimming: 0 bases; J trimming: 10 bases; junction bases outside the gene matches: 3. The germline CDR1 and CDR2 sequences are MNHEY and SVGAGI. The table came from immunoSEQ multiplex PCR; TCRdb's copy has only in-frame clones and leaves some out. The sample shows a few hundred thousand clones, 70% to 90% of them seen only once. This TCR was sampled from a woman aged 50 to 60 who had recovered from COVID-19. The chain employs TRBV6-5 and TRBJ2-3; 14 bases match TRBD2. The specimen was PBMCs or T cells enriched from blood (not recorded which). The CDR3, as DNA: TGTGCCAGCAGTTACTCAGGGACTAGCGGGAGTTCGCAGTATTTT. This encodes CASSYSGTSGSSQYF.